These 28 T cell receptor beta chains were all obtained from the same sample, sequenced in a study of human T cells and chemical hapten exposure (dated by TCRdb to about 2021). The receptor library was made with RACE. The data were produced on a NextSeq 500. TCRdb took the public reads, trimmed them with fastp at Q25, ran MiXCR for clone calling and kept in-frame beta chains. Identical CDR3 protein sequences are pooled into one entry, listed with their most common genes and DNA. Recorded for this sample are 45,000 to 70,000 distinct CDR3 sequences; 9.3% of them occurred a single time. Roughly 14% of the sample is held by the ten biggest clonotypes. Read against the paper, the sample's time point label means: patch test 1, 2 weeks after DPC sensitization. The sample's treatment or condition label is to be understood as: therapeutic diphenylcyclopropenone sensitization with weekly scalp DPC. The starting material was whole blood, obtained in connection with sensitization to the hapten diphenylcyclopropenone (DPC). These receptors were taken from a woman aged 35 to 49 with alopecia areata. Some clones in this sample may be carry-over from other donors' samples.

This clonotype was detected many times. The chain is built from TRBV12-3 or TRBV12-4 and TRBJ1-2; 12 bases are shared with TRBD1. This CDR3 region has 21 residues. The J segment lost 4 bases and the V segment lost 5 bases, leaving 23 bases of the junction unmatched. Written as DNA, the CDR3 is TGTGCCAGCAGTGGGGATCCGGGACAGGGGGCATTCCCAACCTCACGCTATGGCTACACCTTC. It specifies CASSGDPGQGAFPTSRYGYTF.

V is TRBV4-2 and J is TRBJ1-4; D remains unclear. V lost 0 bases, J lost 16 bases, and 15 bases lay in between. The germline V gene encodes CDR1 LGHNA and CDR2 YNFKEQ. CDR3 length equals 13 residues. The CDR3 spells CASSQEMTTRPFF. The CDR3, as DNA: TGTGCCAGCAGCCAAGAGATGACGACCAGACCGTTTTTT.

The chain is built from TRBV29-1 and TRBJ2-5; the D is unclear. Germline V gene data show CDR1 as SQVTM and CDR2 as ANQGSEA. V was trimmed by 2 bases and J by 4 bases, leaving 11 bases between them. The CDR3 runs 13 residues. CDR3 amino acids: CSVEFIRSETQYF. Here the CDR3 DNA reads TGCAGCGTTGAATTTATACGGTCAGAGACCCAGTACTTC.

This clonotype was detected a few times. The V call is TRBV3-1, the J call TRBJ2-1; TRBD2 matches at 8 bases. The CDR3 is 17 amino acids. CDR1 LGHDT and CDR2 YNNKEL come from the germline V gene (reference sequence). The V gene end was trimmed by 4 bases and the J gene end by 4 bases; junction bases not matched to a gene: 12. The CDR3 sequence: CASSPLVPGGGYNEQFF. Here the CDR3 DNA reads TGTGCCAGCAGCCCCCTCGTTCCCGGCGGGGGGTACAATGAGCAGTTCTTC.

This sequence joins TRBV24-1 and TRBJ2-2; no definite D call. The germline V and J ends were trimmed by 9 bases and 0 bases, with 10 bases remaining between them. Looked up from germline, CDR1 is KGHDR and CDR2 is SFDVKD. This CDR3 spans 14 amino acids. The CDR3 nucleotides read TGTGCCACCGCCTCGGAACCGAACACCGGGGAGCTGTTTTTT. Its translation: CATASEPNTGELFF.

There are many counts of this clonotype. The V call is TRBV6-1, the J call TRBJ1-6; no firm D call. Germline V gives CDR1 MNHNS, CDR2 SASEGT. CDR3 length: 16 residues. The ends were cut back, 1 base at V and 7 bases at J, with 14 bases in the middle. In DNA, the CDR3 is TGTGCCAGCAGTGAAGGTTCGAGCCCCGGCAATTCACCCCTCCACTTT. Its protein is CASSEGSSPGNSPLHF.

This CDR3 reads CASRYPGQYNSPLHF. The DNA for the CDR3 is TGTGCCAGCAGGTACCCGGGACAGTATAATTCACCCCTCCACTTT. J is TRBJ1-6 and V is TRBV12-3 or TRBV12-4; 7 nucleotides match TRBD1. The CDR3 is 15 amino acids. Unmatched junction bases numbered 6, after V lost 6 bases and J lost 4 bases.

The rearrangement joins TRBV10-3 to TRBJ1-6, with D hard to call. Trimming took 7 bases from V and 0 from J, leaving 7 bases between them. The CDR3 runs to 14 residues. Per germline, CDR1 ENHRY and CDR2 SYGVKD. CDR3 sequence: CAIKQSSYNSPLHF. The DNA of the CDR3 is TGTGCCATCAAACAGAGCTCCTATAATTCACCCCTCCACTTT.

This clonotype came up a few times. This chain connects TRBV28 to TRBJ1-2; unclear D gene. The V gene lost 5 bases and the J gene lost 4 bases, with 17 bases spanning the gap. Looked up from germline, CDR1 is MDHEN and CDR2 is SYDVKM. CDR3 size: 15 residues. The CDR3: CASSPHRTPIYGYTF. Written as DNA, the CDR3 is TGTGCCAGCAGTCCCCACCGAACTCCTATCTATGGCTACACCTTC.

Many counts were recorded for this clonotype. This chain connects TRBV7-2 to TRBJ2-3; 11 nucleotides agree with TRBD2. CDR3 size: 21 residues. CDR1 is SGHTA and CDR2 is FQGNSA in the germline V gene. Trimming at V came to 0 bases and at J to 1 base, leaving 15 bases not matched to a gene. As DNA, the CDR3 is TGTGCCAGCAGCTTAGCCGAGACTAGCGGGGCTACCCTCTCTGGCACAGATACGCAGTATTTT. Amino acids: CASSLAETSGATLSGTDTQYF.

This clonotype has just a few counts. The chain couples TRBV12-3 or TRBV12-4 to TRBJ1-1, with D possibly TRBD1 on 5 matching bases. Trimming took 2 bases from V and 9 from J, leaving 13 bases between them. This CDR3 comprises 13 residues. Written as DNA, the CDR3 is TGTGCCAGCAGTTTATCCGGGGACGTTAAAGCTTTCTTT. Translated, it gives CASSLSGDVKAFF.

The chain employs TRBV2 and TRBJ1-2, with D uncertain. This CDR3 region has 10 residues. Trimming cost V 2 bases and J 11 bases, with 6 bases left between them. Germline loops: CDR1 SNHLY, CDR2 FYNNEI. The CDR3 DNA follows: TGTGCCAGCAGTGAACAGACATACACCTTC. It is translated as CASSEQTYTF.

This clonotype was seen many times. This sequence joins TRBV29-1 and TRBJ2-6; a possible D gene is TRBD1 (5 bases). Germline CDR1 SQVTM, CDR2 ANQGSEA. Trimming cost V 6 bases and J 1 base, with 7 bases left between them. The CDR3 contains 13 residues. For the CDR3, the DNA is TGCAGCGTCTCAGGGTCTGGGGCCAACGTCCTGACTTTC. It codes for CSVSGSGANVLTF.

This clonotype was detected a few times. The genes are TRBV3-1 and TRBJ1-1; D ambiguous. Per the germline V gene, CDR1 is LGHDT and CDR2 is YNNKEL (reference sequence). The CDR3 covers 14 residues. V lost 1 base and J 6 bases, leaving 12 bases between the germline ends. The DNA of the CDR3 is TGTGCCAGCAGCCAAGGGTTCGGGAGACCTGAAGCTTTCTTT. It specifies CASSQGFGRPEAFF.

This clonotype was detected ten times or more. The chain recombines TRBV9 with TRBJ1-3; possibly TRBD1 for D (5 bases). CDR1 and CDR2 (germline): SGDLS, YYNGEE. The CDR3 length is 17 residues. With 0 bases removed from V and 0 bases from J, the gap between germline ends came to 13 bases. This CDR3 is CASSVVGDSSSGNTIYF. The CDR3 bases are TGTGCCAGCAGCGTAGTGGGGGATTCCAGCTCTGGAAACACCATATATTTT. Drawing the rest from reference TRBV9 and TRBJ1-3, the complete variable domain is DSGVTQTPKHLITATGQRVTLRCSPRSGDLSVYWYQQSLDQGLQFLIQYYNGEERAKGNILERFSAQQFPDLHSELNLSSLELGDSALYFCASSVVGDSSSGNTIYFGEGSWLTVV.

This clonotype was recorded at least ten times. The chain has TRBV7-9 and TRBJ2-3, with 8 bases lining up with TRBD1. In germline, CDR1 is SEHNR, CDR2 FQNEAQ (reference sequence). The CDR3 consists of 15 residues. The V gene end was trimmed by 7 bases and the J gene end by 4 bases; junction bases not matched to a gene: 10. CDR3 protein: CASTQAGTGSDTQYF. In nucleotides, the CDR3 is TGTGCCAGCACCCAAGCTGGGACAGGATCAGATACGCAGTATTTT.

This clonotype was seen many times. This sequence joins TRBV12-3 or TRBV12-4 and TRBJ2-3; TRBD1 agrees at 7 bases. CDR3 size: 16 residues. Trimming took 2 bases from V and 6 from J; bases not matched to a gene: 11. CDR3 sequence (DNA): TGTGCCAGCAGTTTACAGGCAGGGGGAAGGACGGATACGCAGTATTTT. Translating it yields CASSLQAGGRTDTQYF.

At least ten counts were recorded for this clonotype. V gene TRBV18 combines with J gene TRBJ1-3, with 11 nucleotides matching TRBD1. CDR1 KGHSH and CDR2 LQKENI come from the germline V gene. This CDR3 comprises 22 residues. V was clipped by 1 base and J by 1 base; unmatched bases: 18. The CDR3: CASSPRALLGTGGALSGNTIYF. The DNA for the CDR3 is TGTGCCAGCTCACCACGAGCACTACTCGGGACAGGGGGGGCCTTGTCTGGAAACACCATATATTTT.

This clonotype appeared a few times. The CDR3 loop reads CAWGQGFSSYEQYF. The CDR3 region has the DNA TGTGCCTGGGGACAGGGATTCTCCTCCTACGAGCAGTACTTC. This chain uses TRBV30 with TRBJ2-7; 8 nucleotides match TRBD1. Germline lookup yields CDR1 GTSNPN and CDR2 SVGIG (reference sequence). Germline trimming cut 5 bases from V and 0 bases from J; bases unmatched to any gene: 6. CDR3 length: 14 amino acids.

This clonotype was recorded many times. The CDR3 protein is CASTPGGGGTGELFF. In DNA form, the CDR3 reads TGCGCCAGCACCCCCGGGGGGGGAGGAACCGGGGAGCTGTTTTTT. V usage is TRBV4-1 and J usage is TRBJ2-2, with TRBD2 matching 8 bases. The CDR3 runs to 15 residues. From germline, CDR1 is MGHRA and CDR2 YSYEKL. V lost 7 bases, J lost 5 bases, and 9 bases stayed unmatched.

Written as DNA, the CDR3 is TGTGCCAGCAGTCCCGGGACGGGAGGCACAGATACGCAGTATTTT. It is translated as CASSPGTGGTDTQYF. The chain has TRBV12-3 or TRBV12-4 and TRBJ2-3; weak D call: TRBD2 (6 bases). Trimming took 5 bases from V and 1 from J, leaving 13 bases between them. The CDR3 has 15 residues.

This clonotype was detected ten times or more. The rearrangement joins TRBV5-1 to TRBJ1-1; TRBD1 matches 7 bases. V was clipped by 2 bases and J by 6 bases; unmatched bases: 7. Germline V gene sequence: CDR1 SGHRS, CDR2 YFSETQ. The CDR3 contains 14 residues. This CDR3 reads CASSLTTGLAEAFF. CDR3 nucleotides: TGCGCCAGCAGCTTAACGACAGGGTTGGCTGAAGCTTTCTTT.

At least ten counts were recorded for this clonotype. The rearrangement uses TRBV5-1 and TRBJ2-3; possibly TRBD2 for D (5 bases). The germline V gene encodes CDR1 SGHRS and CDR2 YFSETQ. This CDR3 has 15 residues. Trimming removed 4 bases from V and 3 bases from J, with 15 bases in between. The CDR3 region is CASSAGGPPTDTQYF. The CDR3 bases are TGCGCCAGCAGCGCGGGTGGCCCACCGACAGATACGCAGTATTTT.

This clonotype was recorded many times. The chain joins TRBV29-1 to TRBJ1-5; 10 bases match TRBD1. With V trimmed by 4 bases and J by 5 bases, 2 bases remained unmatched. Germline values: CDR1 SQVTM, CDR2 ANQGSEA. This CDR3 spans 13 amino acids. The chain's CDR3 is CSVATGGDQPQHF. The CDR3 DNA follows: TGCAGCGTTGCGACAGGGGGCGATCAGCCCCAGCATTTT.

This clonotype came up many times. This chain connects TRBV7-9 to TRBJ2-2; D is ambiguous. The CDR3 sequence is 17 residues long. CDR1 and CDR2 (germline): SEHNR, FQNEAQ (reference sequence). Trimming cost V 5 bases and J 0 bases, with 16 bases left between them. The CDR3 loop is CASSPPTAAPNTGELFF. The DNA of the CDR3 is TGTGCCAGCAGCCCACCCACGGCGGCTCCGAACACCGGGGAGCTGTTTTTT. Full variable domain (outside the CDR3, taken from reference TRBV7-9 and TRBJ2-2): DTGVSQNPRHKITKRGQNVTFRCDPISEHNRLYWYRQTLGQGPEFLTYFQNEAQLEKSRLLSDRFSAERPKGSFSTLEIQRTEQGDSAMYLCASSPPTAAPNTGELFFGEGSRLTVL.

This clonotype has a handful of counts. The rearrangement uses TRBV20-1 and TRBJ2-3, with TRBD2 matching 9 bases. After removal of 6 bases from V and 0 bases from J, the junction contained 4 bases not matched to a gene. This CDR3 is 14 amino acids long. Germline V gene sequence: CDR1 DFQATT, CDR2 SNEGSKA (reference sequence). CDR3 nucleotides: TGCAGTGCCCAGCGGGGGGCTAGCACAGATACGCAGTATTTT. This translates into CSAQRGASTDTQYF.

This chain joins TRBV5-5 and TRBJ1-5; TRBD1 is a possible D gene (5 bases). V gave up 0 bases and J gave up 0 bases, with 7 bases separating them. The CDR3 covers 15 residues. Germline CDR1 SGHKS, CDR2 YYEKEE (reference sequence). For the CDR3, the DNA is TGTGCCAGCAGCTTGGGGGGCAATAGCAATCAGCCCCAGCATTTT. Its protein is CASSLGGNSNQPQHF.

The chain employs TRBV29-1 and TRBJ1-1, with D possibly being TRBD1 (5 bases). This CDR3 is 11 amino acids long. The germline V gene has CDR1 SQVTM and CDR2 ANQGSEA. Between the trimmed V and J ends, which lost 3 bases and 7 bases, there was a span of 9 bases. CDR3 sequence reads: CSVEGRGEAFF. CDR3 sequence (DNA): TGCAGCGTTGAGGGGCGGGGTGAAGCTTTCTTT.